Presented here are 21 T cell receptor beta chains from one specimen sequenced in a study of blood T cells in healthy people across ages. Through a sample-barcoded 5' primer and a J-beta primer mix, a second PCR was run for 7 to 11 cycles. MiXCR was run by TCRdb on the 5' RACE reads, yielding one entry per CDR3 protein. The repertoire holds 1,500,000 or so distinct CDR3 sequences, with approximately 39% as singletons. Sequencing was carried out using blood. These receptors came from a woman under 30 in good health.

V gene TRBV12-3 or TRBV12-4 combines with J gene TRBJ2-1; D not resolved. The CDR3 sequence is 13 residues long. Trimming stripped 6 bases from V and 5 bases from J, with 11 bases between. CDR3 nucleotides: TGTGCCAGCAGATCGGACGTAGACAATGAGCAGTTCTTC. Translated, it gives CASRSDVDNEQFF.

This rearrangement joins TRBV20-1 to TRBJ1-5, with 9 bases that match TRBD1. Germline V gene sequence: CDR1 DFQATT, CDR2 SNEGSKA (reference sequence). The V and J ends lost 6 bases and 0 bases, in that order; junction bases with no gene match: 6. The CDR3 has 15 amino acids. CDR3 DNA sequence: TGCAGTGCCGGACAGGGGACTTATAGCAATCAGCCCCAGCATTTT. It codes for CSAGQGTYSNQPQHF.

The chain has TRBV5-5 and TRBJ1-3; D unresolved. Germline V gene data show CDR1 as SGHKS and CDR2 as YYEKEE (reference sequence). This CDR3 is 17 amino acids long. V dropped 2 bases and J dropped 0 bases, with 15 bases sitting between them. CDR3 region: CASSLLGPSYSGNTIYF. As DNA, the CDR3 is TGTGCCAGCAGCTTATTGGGTCCCTCTTACTCTGGAAACACCATATATTTT.

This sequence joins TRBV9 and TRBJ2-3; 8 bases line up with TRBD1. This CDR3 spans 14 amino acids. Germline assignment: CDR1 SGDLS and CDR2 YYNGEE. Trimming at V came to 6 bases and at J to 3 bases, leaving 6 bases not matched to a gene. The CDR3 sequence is CASNLQGGTDTQYF. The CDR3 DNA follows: TGTGCCAGCAACCTACAGGGGGGAACAGATACGCAGTATTTT.

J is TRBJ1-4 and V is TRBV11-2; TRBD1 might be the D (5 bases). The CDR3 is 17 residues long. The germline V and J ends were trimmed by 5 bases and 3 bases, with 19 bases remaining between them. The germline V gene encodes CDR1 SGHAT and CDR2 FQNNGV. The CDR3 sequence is CASSPTWAGGPNEKLFF. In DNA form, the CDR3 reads TGTGCCAGCAGCCCAACCTGGGCCGGGGGTCCTAATGAAAAACTGTTTTTT.

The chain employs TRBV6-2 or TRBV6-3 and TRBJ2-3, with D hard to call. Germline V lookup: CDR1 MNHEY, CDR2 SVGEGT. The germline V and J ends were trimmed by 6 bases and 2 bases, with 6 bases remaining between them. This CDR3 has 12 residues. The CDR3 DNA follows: TGTGCCAGCAGCCACGTCACAGATACGCAGTATTTT. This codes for CASSHVTDTQYF.

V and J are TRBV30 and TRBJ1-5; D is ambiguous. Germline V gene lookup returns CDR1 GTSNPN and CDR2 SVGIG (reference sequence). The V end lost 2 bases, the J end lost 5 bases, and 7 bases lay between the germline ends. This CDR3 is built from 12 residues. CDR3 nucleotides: TGTGCCTGGAGTACGGGGTATCAGCCCCAGCATTTT. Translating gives CAWSTGYQPQHF.

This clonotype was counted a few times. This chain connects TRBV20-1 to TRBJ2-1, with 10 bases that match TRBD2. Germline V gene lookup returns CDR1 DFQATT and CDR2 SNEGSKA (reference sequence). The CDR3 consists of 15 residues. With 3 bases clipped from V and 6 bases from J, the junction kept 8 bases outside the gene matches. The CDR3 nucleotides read TGCAGTGCTAGCGGACTAGCGGAGGGGTTCAATGAGCAGTTCTTC. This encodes CSASGLAEGFNEQFF.

CDR3 coding DNA: TGTGCCAGCAGCGTAGGGTCCGATGAGCAGTTCTTC. It yields the protein CASSVGSDEQFF. The V gene is TRBV7-9, the J gene TRBJ2-1; D ambiguous. This CDR3 has 12 residues. Trimming removed 5 bases at V and 8 bases at J, with 10 bases between. From germline, CDR1 is SEHNR and CDR2 FQNEAQ (reference sequence).

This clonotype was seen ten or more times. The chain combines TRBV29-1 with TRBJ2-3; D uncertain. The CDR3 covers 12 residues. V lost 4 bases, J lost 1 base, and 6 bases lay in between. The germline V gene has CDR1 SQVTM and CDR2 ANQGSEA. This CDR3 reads CSVVSGTDTQYF. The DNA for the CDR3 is TGCAGCGTTGTAAGTGGCACAGATACGCAGTATTTT.

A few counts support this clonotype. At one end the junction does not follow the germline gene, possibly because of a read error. This CDR3 reads CSAPGLGYYEQFF. DNA of the CDR3: TGCAGTGCTCCGGGACTAGGCTACTATGAGCAGTTCTTC. The J gene is TRBJ2-1, the V gene TRBV20-1, with TRBD2 matching over 8 bases. Germline CDR1 is DFQATT and CDR2 is SNEGSKA (reference sequence). CDR3 length: 13 residues.

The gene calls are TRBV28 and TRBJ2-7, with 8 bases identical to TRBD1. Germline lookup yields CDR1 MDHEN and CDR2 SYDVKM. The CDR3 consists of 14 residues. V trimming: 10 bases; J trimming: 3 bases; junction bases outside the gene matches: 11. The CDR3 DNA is TGTGCCACTCAGGGGGCAGGGGGTGTCTACGAGCAGTACTTC. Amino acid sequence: CATQGAGGVYEQYF. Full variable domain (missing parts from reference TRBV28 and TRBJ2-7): DVKVTQSSRYLVKRTGEKVFLECVQDMDHENMFWYRQDPGLGLRLIYFSYDVKMKEKGDIPEGYSVSREKKERFSLILESASTNQTSMYLCATQGAGGVYEQYFGPGTRLTVT.

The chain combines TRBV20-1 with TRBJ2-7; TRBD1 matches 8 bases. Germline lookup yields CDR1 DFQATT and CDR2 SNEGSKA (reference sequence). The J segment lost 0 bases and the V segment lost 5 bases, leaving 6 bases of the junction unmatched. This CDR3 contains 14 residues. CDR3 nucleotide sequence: TGCAGTGCTTCCGGACAGGGCCACTCCTACGAGCAGTACTTC. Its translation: CSASGQGHSYEQYF.

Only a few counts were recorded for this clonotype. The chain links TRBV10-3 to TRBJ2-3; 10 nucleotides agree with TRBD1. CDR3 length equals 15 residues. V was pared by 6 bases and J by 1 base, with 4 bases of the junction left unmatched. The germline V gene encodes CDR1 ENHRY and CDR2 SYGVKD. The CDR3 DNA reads TGTGCCATCAGAACCGGGACAGGGGGCACAGATACGCAGTATTTT. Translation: CAIRTGTGGTDTQYF.

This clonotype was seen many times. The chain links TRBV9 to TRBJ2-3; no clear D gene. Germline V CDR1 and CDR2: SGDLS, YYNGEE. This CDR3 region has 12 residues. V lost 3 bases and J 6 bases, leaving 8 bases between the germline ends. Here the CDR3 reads CASSASSDTQYF. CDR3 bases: TGTGCCAGCAGCGCCTCGTCCGATACGCAGTATTTT.

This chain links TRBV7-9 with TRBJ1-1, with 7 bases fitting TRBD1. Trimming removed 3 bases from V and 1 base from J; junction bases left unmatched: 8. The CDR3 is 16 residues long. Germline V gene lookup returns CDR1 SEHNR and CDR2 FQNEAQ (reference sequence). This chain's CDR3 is CASSFLPGQQNTEAFF. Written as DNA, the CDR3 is TGTGCCAGCAGCTTCCTCCCGGGACAGCAGAACACTGAAGCTTTCTTT. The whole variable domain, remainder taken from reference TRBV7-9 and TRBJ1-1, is DTGVSQNPRHKITKRGQNVTFRCDPISEHNRLYWYRQTLGQGPEFLTYFQNEAQLEKSRLLSDRFSAERPKGSFSTLEIQRTEQGDSAMYLCASSFLPGQQNTEAFFGQGTRLTVV.

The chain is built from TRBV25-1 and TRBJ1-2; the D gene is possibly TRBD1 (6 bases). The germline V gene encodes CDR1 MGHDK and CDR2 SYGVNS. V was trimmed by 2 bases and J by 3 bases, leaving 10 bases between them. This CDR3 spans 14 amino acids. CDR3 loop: CASSEINRDYGYTF. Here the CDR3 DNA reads TGTGCCAGCAGTGAAATTAACAGGGACTATGGCTACACCTTC.

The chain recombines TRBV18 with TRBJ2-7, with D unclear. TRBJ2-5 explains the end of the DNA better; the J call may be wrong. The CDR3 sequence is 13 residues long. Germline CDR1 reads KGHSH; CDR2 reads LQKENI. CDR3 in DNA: TGTGCCAGCTCACCACGCCTGAAAGAGACCCAGTACTTC. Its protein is CASSPRLKETQYF.

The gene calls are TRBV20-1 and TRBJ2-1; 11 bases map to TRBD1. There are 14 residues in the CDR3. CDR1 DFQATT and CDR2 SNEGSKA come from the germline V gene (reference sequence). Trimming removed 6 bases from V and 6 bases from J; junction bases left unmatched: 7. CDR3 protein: CSAPGQGAFNEQFF. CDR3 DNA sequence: TGCAGTGCCCCTGGACAGGGGGCTTTCAATGAGCAGTTCTTC.

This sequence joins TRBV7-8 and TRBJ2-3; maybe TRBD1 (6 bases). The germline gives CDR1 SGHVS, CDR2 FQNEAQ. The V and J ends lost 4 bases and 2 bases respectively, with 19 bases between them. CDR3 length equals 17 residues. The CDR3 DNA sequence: TGTGCCAGCAGCTCTCTTGACTCCGGACAGATCACAGATACGCAGTATTTT. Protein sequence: CASSSLDSGQITDTQYF. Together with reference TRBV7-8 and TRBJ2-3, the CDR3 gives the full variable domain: GAGVSQSPRYKVAKRGQDVALRCDPISGHVSLFWYQQALGQGPEFLTYFQNEAQLDKSGLPSDRFFAERPEGSVSTLKIQRTQQEDSAVYLCASSSLDSGQITDTQYFGPGTRLTVL.

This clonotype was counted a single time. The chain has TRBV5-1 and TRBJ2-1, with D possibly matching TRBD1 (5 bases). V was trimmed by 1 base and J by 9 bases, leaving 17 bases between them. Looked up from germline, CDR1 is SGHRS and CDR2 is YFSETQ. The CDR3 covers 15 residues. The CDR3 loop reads CASSLTTAVWGEQFF. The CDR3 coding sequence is TGCGCCAGCAGCTTGACGACAGCCGTATGGGGTGAGCAGTTCTTC.